This T cell receptor (beta chain) was captured in a study of shared clonotypes between healthy human individuals. Germline V gene sequence: CDR1 LNHDA, CDR2 SQIVND (reference sequence). The CDR3 sequence is 14 residues long. V gave up 2 bases and J gave up 7 bases, with 12 bases separating them. TCRdb's table, derived via immunoSEQ multiplex PCR, lists solely in-frame clones and lacks some. The repertoire has around 550,000 clones, 85% to 95% of them found once; the top ten carry 0.095% to 0.14%. Naive CD8 isolation took CD45RO-negative cells positively selected for CCR7 and excluded terminally differentiated effector memory CD45RA+ cells.

V is TRBV19 and J is TRBJ1-5; tentative D call: TRBD1 (6 bases). The sequenced sample was naive CD8+ T cells sorted from blood. This TCR was sampled from a woman younger than 45 in good health. The chain's CDR3 is CASSIRDNGQPQHF. The DNA for the CDR3 is TGTGCCAGTAGTATAAGGGACAACGGGCAGCCCCAGCATTTT.